The next 20 T cell receptor beta chains were all read from a single sample in a study of identical twins. One entry per CDR3 protein, called by TCRdb with MiXCR from the 5' RACE reads. Among 500,000 to 700,000 distinct CDR3 sequences, just over 7% were seen once, and the ten largest hold roughly 1.6%. These data also featured in a second study, about yellow fever vaccine responses in identical twins.

Sequencing input: PBMCs. The receptors stem from a woman between 18 and 29 years old in good health.

This clonotype has just a few counts. The chain is built from TRBV5-1 and TRBJ2-1, with D tentatively TRBD1 (6 bases). V was clipped by 4 bases and J by 5 bases, with 10 bases between them. The germline CDR1 and CDR2 sequences are SGHRS and YFSETQ. The CDR3 totals 13 residues. This CDR3 reads CASSVNRDNEQFF. Written as DNA, the CDR3 is TGCGCCAGCAGCGTCAACAGGGACAATGAGCAGTTCTTC.

This clonotype has just a few counts. The J gene is TRBJ1-6, the V gene TRBV12-3 or TRBV12-4; tentative D call: TRBD1 (5 bases). The CDR3 totals 16 residues. Trimming pared 1 base from V and 4 bases from J, leaving 11 bases between. CDR3 DNA sequence: TGTGCCAGCAGTTTAGGGACATTAAGTTATAATTCACCCCTCCACTTT. Protein: CASSLGTLSYNSPLHF.

The rearrangement joins TRBV11-2 to TRBJ2-1; the D gene is possibly TRBD2 (6 bases). This CDR3 comprises 13 residues. V lost 7 bases, J lost 4 bases, and 11 bases lay in between. Germline-derived CDR1 and CDR2 are SGHAT and FQNNGV. The CDR3 DNA reads TGTGCCAGCACCGGTGGGGGGTACAATGAGCAGTTCTTC. Encoded protein: CASTGGGYNEQFF.

This clonotype was observed a few times. The V gene is TRBV12-3 or TRBV12-4, the J gene TRBJ2-7; possibly TRBD2 for D (5 bases). The CDR3 has 14 residues. V dropped 0 bases and J dropped 3 bases, with 9 bases sitting between them. CDR3 region: CASSLAGRVYEQYF. As DNA, the CDR3 is TGTGCCAGCAGTTTAGCGGGGAGAGTCTACGAGCAGTACTTC.

In its sample, this clonotype was seen many times. The chain joins TRBV12-3 or TRBV12-4 to TRBJ2-1; 10 bases are a match to TRBD2. The V and J ends lost 9 bases and 0 bases, in that order; junction bases with no gene match: 8. This CDR3 spans 16 amino acids. This chain's CDR3 is CASESGLAASYNEQFF. DNA for the CDR3: TGTGCCAGTGAAAGCGGACTAGCGGCCTCCTACAATGAGCAGTTCTTC.

CDR3 sequence (DNA): TGTGCCAGCAGCCAAGGTATGCACACGAGCTCCTACGAGCAGTACTTC. Its translation is CASSQGMHTSSYEQYF. This chain joins TRBV3-1 and TRBJ2-7; D uncertain. CDR3 length: 16 residues. The V gene lost 1 base and the J gene lost 0 bases, with 13 bases spanning the gap. CDR1 and CDR2 from the germline V gene are LGHDT and YNNKEL (reference sequence).

A few counts support this clonotype. V gene TRBV5-1 combines with J gene TRBJ1-2; tentatively, D is TRBD1 (6 bases). Trimming left V 4 bases short and J 0 bases short, with 16 bases between. The CDR3 totals 16 residues. CDR1 SGHRS and CDR2 YFSETQ come from the germline V gene. CDR3 loop: CASSPRGAIANYGYTF. Here the CDR3 DNA reads TGCGCCAGCAGCCCCCGGGGGGCTATAGCTAACTATGGCTACACCTTC. Complete variable domain (other parts from reference TRBV5-1 and TRBJ1-2): KAGVTQTPRYLIKTRGQQVTLSCSPISGHRSVSWYQQTPGQGLQFLFEYFSETQRNKGNFPGRFSGRQFSNSRSEMNVSTLELGDSALYLCASSPRGAIANYGYTFGSGTRLTVV.

The table lists this clonotype with a few counts. The chain carries TRBV6-2 or TRBV6-3 and TRBJ2-7, with D possibly matching TRBD2 (5 bases). Germline loops: CDR1 MNHEY, CDR2 SVGEGT. The CDR3 totals 16 residues. Trimming removed 0 bases from V and 1 base from J, with 13 bases in between. CDR3 region: CASSYSGEKRSYEQYV. The CDR3 DNA is TGTGCCAGCAGTTACTCTGGGGAGAAAAGGTCCTACGAGCAGTACGTC.

V gene TRBV14 combines with J gene TRBJ1-4, with 9 positions matching TRBD1. V was pared by 2 bases and J by 4 bases, with 14 bases of the junction left unmatched. The CDR3 consists of 19 residues. Germline CDR1 SGHDN, CDR2 FVKESK. CDR3 loop: CASSQSGTGLRRFNEKLFF. The CDR3 nucleotides are TGTGCCAGCAGCCAATCCGGGACAGGGCTTCGGAGGTTTAATGAAAAACTGTTTTTT.

This clonotype was picked up a small number of times. The rearrangement uses TRBV4-1 and TRBJ1-1; the D gene is possibly TRBD1 (5 bases). Trimming removed 5 bases from V and 3 bases from J, with 16 bases in between. Germline values: CDR1 MGHRA, CDR2 YSYEKL. The CDR3 extends over 15 amino acids. The CDR3 coding sequence is TGCGCCAGCAGCTTCGTCCCAGGGCTGTACACTGAAGCTTTCTTT. The encoded protein is CASSFVPGLYTEAFF.

This clonotype was seen a few times. The chain employs TRBV19 and TRBJ2-7; the match to TRBD2 covers 7 bases. V lost 6 bases, J lost 2 bases, and 10 bases stayed unmatched. There are 15 residues in the CDR3. Germline V CDR1 and CDR2: LNHDA, SQIVND (reference sequence). Here the CDR3 reads CASRPAGKKTYEQYF. Written as DNA, the CDR3 is TGTGCCAGTAGACCAGCGGGAAAGAAAACCTACGAGCAGTACTTC.

This clonotype was detected a few times. The V and J genes are TRBV27 and TRBJ1-5; 8 bases fit TRBD1. There are 13 residues in the CDR3. Trimming at V came to 2 bases and at J to 6 bases, leaving 0 bases not matched to a gene. Germline-derived CDR1 and CDR2 are MNHEY and SMNVEV (reference sequence). The CDR3 nucleotides are TGTGCCAGCAGTTTACAGGGGGCTCAGCCCCAGCATTTT. Translation gives CASSLQGAQPQHF.

This clonotype was seen at least ten times. The CDR3 region is CSARVPSTDTQYF. In DNA form, the CDR3 reads TGCAGTGCTAGAGTGCCGAGCACAGATACGCAGTATTTT. The rearrangement links TRBV20-1 to TRBJ2-3; D not resolved. CDR3 length equals 13 residues. Trimming stripped 1 base from V and 0 bases from J, with 5 bases between. Germline lookup yields CDR1 DFQATT and CDR2 SNEGSKA (reference sequence).

This clonotype was observed a few times. This chain uses TRBV5-1 with TRBJ2-1; no clear D gene. This CDR3 has 16 amino acids. Trimming cost V 0 bases and J 0 bases, with 10 bases left between them. Looked up from germline, CDR1 is SGHRS and CDR2 is YFSETQ. The CDR3 reads CASSLGTLLSYNEQFF. CDR3 nucleotides: TGCGCCAGCAGCTTGGGGACCCTTCTCTCCTACAATGAGCAGTTCTTC.

This clonotype was seen repeatedly, ten times or more. The V call is TRBV12-3 or TRBV12-4, the J call TRBJ2-7; 9 positions agree with TRBD2. The junction had 10 bases not matched to a gene; V was cut back by 1 base and J by 3 bases. The CDR3 is 17 amino acids. The DNA for the CDR3 is TGTGCCAGCAGTTTAGGAAGTATGCGGGAGGGCCACTACGAGCAGTACTTC. Protein: CASSLGSMREGHYEQYF.

This clonotype has a handful of counts. V and J are TRBV7-2 and TRBJ2-7, with TRBD1 matching 8 bases. There are 14 residues in the CDR3. CDR1 is SGHTA and CDR2 is FQGNSA in the germline V gene. Trimming removed 7 bases from V and 2 bases from J; junction bases left unmatched: 7. CDR3: CASTRGQGPYEQYF. The CDR3 bases are TGTGCCAGCACCCGAGGACAGGGACCCTACGAGCAGTACTTC.

The chain carries TRBV2 and TRBJ2-3, with TRBD2 matching over 9 bases. CDR3 length: 13 residues. V gave up 6 bases and J gave up 4 bases; unmatched junction bases: 2. Germline V gene data show CDR1 as SNHLY and CDR2 as FYNNEI. The CDR3 here is CASRAGGPDTQYF. The CDR3, as DNA: TGTGCCAGCAGGGCGGGAGGGCCAGATACGCAGTATTTT.

The sample holds many counts of this clonotype. The rearrangement uses TRBV29-1 and TRBJ1-1; 7 bases line up with TRBD1. V dropped 6 bases and J dropped 4; count of bases not matched to a gene: 11. The CDR3 is 14 residues long. In germline, CDR1 is SQVTM, CDR2 ANQGSEA. CDR3 residues: CSVIRTGVGTEAFF. The CDR3 region has the DNA TGCAGCGTGATTCGTACAGGGGTCGGCACTGAAGCTTTCTTT.

This clonotype was observed a few times. The chain carries TRBV5-1 and TRBJ2-1, with D possibly matching TRBD2 (6 bases). Trimming shortened V by 3 bases and J by 6 bases, and 10 bases separated the two germline ends. The CDR3 is 13 residues long. CDR1 is SGHRS, CDR2 YFSETQ, per germline. In DNA form, the CDR3 reads TGCGCCAGCAGCTACGGGGGATTCAATGAGCAGTTCTTC. This sequence encodes CASSYGGFNEQFF.

This clonotype appeared a few times. The CDR3 spells CASSPVGSRYSPLHF. The CDR3 region has the DNA TGTGCCAGCAGTCCCGTAGGGAGCAGGTATTCACCCCTCCACTTT. The chain employs TRBV6-1 and TRBJ1-6, with D unresolved. The germline CDR1 and CDR2 sequences are MNHNS and SASEGT. Between the trimmed V and J ends, which lost 5 bases and 8 bases, there was a span of 16 bases. The CDR3 length is 15 residues.